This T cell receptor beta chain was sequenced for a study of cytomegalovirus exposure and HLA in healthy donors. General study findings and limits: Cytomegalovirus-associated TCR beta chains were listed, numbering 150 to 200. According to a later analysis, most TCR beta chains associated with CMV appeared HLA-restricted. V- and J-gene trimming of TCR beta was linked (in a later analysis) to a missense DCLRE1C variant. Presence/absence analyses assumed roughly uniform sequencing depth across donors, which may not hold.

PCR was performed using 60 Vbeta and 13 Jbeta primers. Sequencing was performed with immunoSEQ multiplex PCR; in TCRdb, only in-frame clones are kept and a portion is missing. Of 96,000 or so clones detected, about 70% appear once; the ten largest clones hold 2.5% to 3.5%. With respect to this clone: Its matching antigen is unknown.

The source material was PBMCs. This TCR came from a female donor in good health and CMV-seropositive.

This CDR3 reads CASSPDSYPNYGYTF. For the CDR3, the DNA is TGTGCCAGCAGCCCCGACAGCTACCCTAACTATGGCTACACCTTC. The V gene is TRBV7-2, the J gene TRBJ1-2, with a weak D call TRBD1 (5 bases). The CDR3 length is 15 residues. Trimming removed 5 bases from V and 0 bases from J, with 13 bases in between. Per germline, CDR1 SGHTA and CDR2 FQGNSA.